This T cell receptor beta chain was captured by sequencing in a study of CD8 T cells in Susac syndrome. Random hexamers were used to reverse transcribe an amount of roughly 0.5 to 1 ug RNA. Multiplex immunoSEQ PCR targeted 54 Vbeta and 13 Jbeta TCR beta segments. Via MiXCR, TCRdb re-called the immunoSEQ multiplex PCR reads, giving one row per CDR3 protein. The table includes about 84,000 distinct CDR3 sequences, 95% to 96% detected once. General study results and limits: In total CD8+ repertoires, more than 15 Susac-specific public clones were found, and roughly five in CD8+ TEMRA repertoires.

A remark on this clonotype: Its antigen is not known.

Trimming took 7 bases from V and 7 from J; bases not matched to a gene: 6. The germline CDR1 and CDR2 sequences are SQVTM and ANQGSEA. The CDR3 has 11 amino acids. Sequenced: CD8+ T cells from PBMCs. This sequence was found in a human donor with Susac syndrome. This chain links TRBV29-1 with TRBJ1-2, with 7 nucleotides matching TRBD1. The CDR3 reads CSGQGFGGYTF. The CDR3, as DNA: TGCAGCGGACAGGGATTCGGTGGCTACACCTTC.